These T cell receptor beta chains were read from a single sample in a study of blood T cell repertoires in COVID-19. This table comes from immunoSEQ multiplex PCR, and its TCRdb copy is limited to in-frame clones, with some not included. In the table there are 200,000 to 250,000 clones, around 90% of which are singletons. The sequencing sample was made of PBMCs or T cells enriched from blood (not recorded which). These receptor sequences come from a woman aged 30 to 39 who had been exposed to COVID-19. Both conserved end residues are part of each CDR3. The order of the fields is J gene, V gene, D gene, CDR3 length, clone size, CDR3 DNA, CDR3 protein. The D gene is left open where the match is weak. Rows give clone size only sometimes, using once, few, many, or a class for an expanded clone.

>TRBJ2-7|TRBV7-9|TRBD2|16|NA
TGTGCCAGCAGCTTAGGACTAGCGGCGGGTGACTACGAGCAGTACTTC
CASSLGLAAGDYEQYF
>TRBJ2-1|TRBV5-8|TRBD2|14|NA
TGTGCCAGCAGCGAAACCGGGACTAGGGATGAGCAGTTCTTC
CASSETGTRDEQFF
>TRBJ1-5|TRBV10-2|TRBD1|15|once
TGCGCCAGCCGTCCAGACAGGGGGCCGTTTCAGCCCCAGCATTTT
CASRPDRGPFQPQHF
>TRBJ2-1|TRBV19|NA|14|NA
TGTGCCAGTAGTGCCTGGACTGGATACAATGAGCAGTTCTTC
CASSAWTGYNEQFF
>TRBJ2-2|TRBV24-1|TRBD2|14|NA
TGTGCCACCAGTGCTAGCGGGCGCACCGGGGAGCTGTTTTTT
CATSASGRTGELFF
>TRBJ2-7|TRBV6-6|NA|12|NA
TGTGCCAGCAGTTCACAGGGTCTCGAGCAGTACTTC
CASSSQGLEQYF
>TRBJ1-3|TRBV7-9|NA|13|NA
TGTGCCAGCAGAACCAGTTTTGGAAACACCATATATTTT
CASRTSFGNTIYF
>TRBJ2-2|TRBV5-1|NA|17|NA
TGCGCCAGCAGCTCCCGACAAGCCTTCGCGAACACCGGGGAGCTGTTTTTT
CASSSRQAFANTGELFF
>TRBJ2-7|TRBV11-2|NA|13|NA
TGTGCCAGCAGCTTGGGGGGGGGCAACGAGCAGTACTTC
CASSLGGGNEQYF
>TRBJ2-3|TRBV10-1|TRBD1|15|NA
TGCGCCAGCAGTGCGGACAGGGGGCGCTTAGATACGCAGTATTTT
CASSADRGRLDTQYF
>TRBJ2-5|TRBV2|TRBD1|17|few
TGTGCCAGCAGCGCAAGGCCCAAAACAGGGGACCAAGAGACCCAGTACTTC
CASSARPKTGDQETQYF
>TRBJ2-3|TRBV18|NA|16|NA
TGTGCCAGCTCACCAAGGACGACTACTTACACAGATACGCAGTATTTT
CASSPRTTTYTDTQYF
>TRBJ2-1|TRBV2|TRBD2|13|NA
TGTGCCAGCAGTCGGACTAGTAGGGATGAGCAGTTCTTC
CASSRTSRDEQFF
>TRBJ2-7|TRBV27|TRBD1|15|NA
TGTGCCAGCAGTTTAGCCGGACAGGGACGTTACGAGCAGTACTTC
CASSLAGQGRYEQYF
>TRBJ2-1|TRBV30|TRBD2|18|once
TGTGCCTGGAGGGTCGTAGCGGGAGATTTGCTCTCCTACAATGAGCAGTTCTTC
CAWRVVAGDLLSYNEQFF
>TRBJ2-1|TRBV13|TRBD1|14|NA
TGTGCCAGCAGCCCGAGACAGGGGGCTCATGAGCAGTTCTTC
CASSPRQGAHEQFF
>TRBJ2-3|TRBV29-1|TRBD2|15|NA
TGCAGCGTTTGGCGACTAGCGGGAATGGGTGATACGCAGTATTTT
CSVWRLAGMGDTQYF
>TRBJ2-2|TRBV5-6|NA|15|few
TGTGCCAGCAGCCTCACAGGACCTAACACCGGGGAGCTGTTTTTT
CASSLTGPNTGELFF
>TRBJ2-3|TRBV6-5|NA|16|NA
TGTGCCAGCAGTTACTCGGTGGCATTTCTGCCAGATACGCAGTATTTT
CASSYSVAFLPDTQYF
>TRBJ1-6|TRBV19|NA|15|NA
TGTGCCAGTAGTACTTGGGACATCTCCAGGTCACCCCTCCACTTT
CASSTWDISRSPLHF
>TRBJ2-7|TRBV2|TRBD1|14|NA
TGTGCCAGCAGTTGGCAGGGGGCCTCCTACGAGCAGTACTTC
CASSWQGASYEQYF
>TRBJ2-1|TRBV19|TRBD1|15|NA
TGTGCCAGTAGTCGTCTGGGGACAGACTACAATGAGCAGTTCTTC
CASSRLGTDYNEQFF